This T cell receptor beta chain was documented in a study of CD8 T cells in ankylosing spondylitis. Study-level points and caveats: Disease-associated clones were CD8+ and fairly uncommon in peripheral blood. In ankylosing spondylitis blood, a motif of roughly eight highly homologous TCR beta variants appeared characteristic.

To note about this clonotype: Antigen specificity is unknown.

TCRdb reanalysed the 5' RACE reads using MiXCR and keeps one entry per CDR3 protein. Of some 130,000 distinct CDR3 sequences in the sample, roughly 17% were seen once. The sample taken for sequencing was blood, either unsorted or a sorted T cell fraction (not recorded which). This clonotype was sampled from a male donor with ankylosing spondylitis.

The CDR3 loop is CASSQDPAGVRQETQYF. CDR3 bases: TGCGCCAGCAGCCAAGATCCAGCGGGAGTTCGGCAAGAGACCCAGTACTTC. The chain links TRBV4-1 to TRBJ2-5, with 8 positions matching TRBD2. The J segment lost 2 bases and the V segment lost 0 bases, leaving 8 bases of the junction unmatched. CDR1 is MGHRA and CDR2 is YSYEKL in the germline V gene. The CDR3 length is 17 residues.